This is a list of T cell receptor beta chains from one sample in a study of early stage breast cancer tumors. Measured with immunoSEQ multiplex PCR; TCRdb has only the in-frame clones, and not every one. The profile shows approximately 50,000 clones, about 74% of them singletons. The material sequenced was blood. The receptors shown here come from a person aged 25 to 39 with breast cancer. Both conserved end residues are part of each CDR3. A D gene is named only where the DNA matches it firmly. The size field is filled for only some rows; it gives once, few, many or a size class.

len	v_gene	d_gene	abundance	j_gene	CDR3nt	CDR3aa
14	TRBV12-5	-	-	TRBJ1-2	TGTGCTAGTGGCTTCACCTCGGTGGATGCCTCTCATTCCTTC	CASGFTSVDASHSF
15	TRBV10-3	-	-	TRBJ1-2	TGTGCCATCAGTGAGCTCACAGGGAGTAACTATGGCTACACCTTC	CAISELTGSNYGYTF
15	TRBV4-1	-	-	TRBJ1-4	TGCGCCAGCAGCCACTCATTCCGGGCTAGTGAAAAACTGTTTTTT	CASSHSFRASEKLFF
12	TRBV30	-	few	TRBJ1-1	TGTGCCTGGAGCCTACGGGTTTTTCGAGCTTTCTTT	CAWSLRVFRAFF
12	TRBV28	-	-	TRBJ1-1	TGTGCCAGCAGTTTAGTGAACACTGAAGCTTTCTTT	CASSLVNTEAFF
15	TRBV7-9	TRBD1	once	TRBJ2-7	TGTGCCAGCAGCTTCGAGGCAACAGGGGAATACGAGCAGTACTTC	CASSFEATGEYEQYF
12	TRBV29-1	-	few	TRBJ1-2	TGCAGCGTCGCGAGTCTTCGTGGGGGCTACACCTTC	CSVASLRGGYTF
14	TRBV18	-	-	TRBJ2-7	TGTGCCAGCTCACAGGGACGGACTTACTACGAGCAGTACTTC	CASSQGRTYYEQYF
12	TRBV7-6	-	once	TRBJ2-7	TGTGCCAGCAGCCCCCCGACTGGCGAGCAGTACTTC	CASSPPTGEQYF
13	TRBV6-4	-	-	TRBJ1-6	TGTGCCAGCGCAGAGTCTTTCGATTCACCCCTCCACTTT	CASAESFDSPLHF
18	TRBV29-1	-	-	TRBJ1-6	TGCAGCCCTTTATTTCGACAGTGTCCGGCGCCCTTAAATTCACCCCTCCACTTT	CSPLFRQCPAPLNSPLHF
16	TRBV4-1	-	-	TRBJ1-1	TGCGCCAGCAGCCAAGATCAGAGGTTCATGAACACTGAAGCTTTCTTT	CASSQDQRFMNTEAFF
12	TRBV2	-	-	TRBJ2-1	TGTGCCAGCAGGTTCCTCGGGGATGAGCAGTTCTTC	CASRFLGDEQFF
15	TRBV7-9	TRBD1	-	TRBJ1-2	TGTGCCAGCAGGGGGATGGGGCAGGGGGTTGACGGCTACACCTTC	CASRGMGQGVDGYTF
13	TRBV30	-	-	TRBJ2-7	TGTGCCTGGAGTTCTAGCCCCGCAGGGGAGCAGTACTTC	CAWSSSPAGEQYF
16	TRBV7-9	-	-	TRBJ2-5	TGTGCCAGCAGCATACGGTTGGGGGGCCCGAGGGAGACCCAGTACTTC	CASSIRLGGPRETQYF
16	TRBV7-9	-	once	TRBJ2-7	TGTGCCAGCAGCCTCTCTGGGGCCGCTGTATCCTACGAGCAGTACTTC	CASSLSGAAVSYEQYF
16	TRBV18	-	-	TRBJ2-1	TGTGCCAGCTCACCACCGGGGGCGGGGTCCTACGGTGAGCAGTTCTTC	CASSPPGAGSYGEQFF
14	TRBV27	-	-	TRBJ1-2	TGTGCCAGCAGTCCTCTGACAGGAAACTATGGCTACACCTTC	CASSPLTGNYGYTF